This is a list of T cell receptor beta chains from one sample in a study of cytomegalovirus exposure and HLA in healthy donors. The assay was immunoSEQ multiplex PCR, and TCRdb's table has in-frame clones only and misses some. The sample carries some 76,000 clones, around 85% recorded once. Sequenced sample: PBMCs. Source of these receptors: a woman in her forties or fifties in good health and CMV-seronegative. Each CDR3 is given with its conserved first and last residue. D genes are given only for firm matches. Size tells how often a clone was seen (once, few, many) or the class of an expanded clone, and some rows leave it out.

J | D | V | size | DNA | CDR3
TRBJ1-3 | TRBD1 | TRBV28 | few | TGTGCCAGCAGAAGACAGGGGGCAACTGGAAACACCATATATTTT | CASRRQGATGNTIYF
TRBJ2-3 | TRBD2 | TRBV5-4 | NA | TGTGCCAGCAGCTACAAACGGGGGGGTCTCACAGATACGCAGTATTTT | CASSYKRGGLTDTQYF
TRBJ1-1 | NA | TRBV5-6 | NA | TGTGCCAGCAGCTTGAAAGTTCTGGGCAGGCAGAACACTGAAGCTTTCTTT | CASSLKVLGRQNTEAFF
TRBJ1-6 | TRBD1 | TRBV6-1 | NA | TGTGCCAGCAGTGATTCCTTGGTGGGACAGGGGCTACATAATTCACCCCTCCACTTT | CASSDSLVGQGLHNSPLHF
TRBJ1-1 | NA | TRBV5-1 | NA | TGCGCCAGCAGCTTGGATCTCGGGAACACTGAAGCTTTCTTT | CASSLDLGNTEAFF
TRBJ2-7 | NA | TRBV5-1 | few | TGCGCCAGCAGCTTGGGAGGGTTTAGCTCCTACGAGCAGTACTTC | CASSLGGFSSYEQYF
TRBJ2-1 | NA | TRBV19 | few | TGTGCCAGTAGCCTCTCGACGGGCAATGAGCAGTTCTTC | CASSLSTGNEQFF
TRBJ1-4 | NA | TRBV2 | NA | TGTGCCAGCAGTGACAGGGTTGGCAAGGCCCGTGAAAAACTGTTTTTT | CASSDRVGKAREKLFF
TRBJ2-3 | TRBD1 | TRBV28 | NA | TGTGCCAGCAGTTCCGTATCAAGAAGACAGGGCCTACCAGATACGCAGTATTTT | CASSSVSRRQGLPDTQYF
TRBJ2-1 | TRBD2 | TRBV7-9 | NA | TGTGCCAGCAGCCTTGGGGCTAGCGGGAGTAATGAGCAGTTCTTC | CASSLGASGSNEQFF
TRBJ1-4 | TRBD1 | TRBV4-1 | NA | TGCGCCAGCAGCCAAGTAGGACAGGGGCATGAAAAACTGTTTTTT | CASSQVGQGHEKLFF
TRBJ2-2 | TRBD1 | TRBV5-4 | NA | TGTGCCAGCAGCCTGCGACAGGGGGGCGCTTTAAACGGGGAGCTGTTTTTT | CASSLRQGGALNGELFF
TRBJ1-2 | TRBD1 | TRBV2 | NA | TGTGCCAGCAAGACGGGGGACAGGGTCTACGGCTACACCTTC | CASKTGDRVYGYTF
TRBJ2-3 | NA | TRBV5-3 | NA | TGTGCCAGAAATACTCCGCCAGATACGCAGTATTTT | CARNTPPDTQYF
TRBJ2-7 | TRBD2 | TRBV9 | NA | TGTGCCAGCAGCGTAGGGGCTAGCGGGAGCTACGAGCAGTACTTC | CASSVGASGSYEQYF
TRBJ1-3 | NA | TRBV5-1 | NA | TGCGCCAGCAGCTTGGGGCAGGGCGGAAACACCATATATTTT | CASSLGQGGNTIYF
TRBJ1-1 | TRBD1 | TRBV18 | NA | TGTGCCAGCTCACCCGGGACAGACACTGAAGCTTTCTTT | CASSPGTDTEAFF
TRBJ2-1 | NA | TRBV7-2 | NA | TGTGCCAGCAGCGCTACGATAGCGGCCTCCTACAATGAGCAGTTCTTC | CASSATIAASYNEQFF
TRBJ2-1 | TRBD1 | TRBV18 | few | TGTGCCAGCTCACCCCTTGGACAGGGTTACTACAATGAGCAGTTCTTC | CASSPLGQGYYNEQFF
TRBJ1-3 | NA | TRBV25-1 | NA | TGTGCCAGCAGTGAAGCTTCTCGAGGTTTCTCTGGAAACACCATATATTTT | CASSEASRGFSGNTIYF
TRBJ2-1 | TRBD1 | TRBV29-1 | NA | TGCAGCGTCGAAACAGGGGAAAGCTCCTACAATGAGCAGTTCTTC | CSVETGESSYNEQFF
TRBJ1-2 | NA | TRBV5-5 | NA | TGTGCCAGCAGCTTGGGAAGTTCACGGGGGGGGCCCAGTCGCTACACCTTC | CASSLGSSRGGPSRYTF
TRBJ2-3 | NA | TRBV5-4 | NA | TGTGCCAGCAGCCCGCTGGAGGCGAAGGGCACAGATACGCAGTATTTT | CASSPLEAKGTDTQYF
TRBJ1-5 | TRBD1 | TRBV5-4 | NA | TGTGCCAGCAGCCCGGACAGGTTGGGTCAGCCCCAGCATTTT | CASSPDRLGQPQHF
TRBJ1-1 | NA | TRBV6-6 | NA | TGTGCCAGCAGTTACGATACAGGGAACACTGAAGCTTTCTTT | CASSYDTGNTEAFF
TRBJ2-1 | NA | TRBV5-4 | NA | TGTGCCAGCAGGTCAGGGGCCTCGAGCTCCTACAATGAGCAGTTCTTC | CASRSGASSSYNEQFF
TRBJ2-6 | NA | TRBV9 | NA | TGTGCCAGCAGCGCTGTCTCTGGGGCCAACGTCCTGACTTTC | CASSAVSGANVLTF
TRBJ1-5 | NA | TRBV7-8 | few | TGTGCCAGCAGCTTAGAGGGGCAAAATAGCAATCAGCCCCAGCATTTT | CASSLEGQNSNQPQHF
TRBJ2-3 | NA | TRBV7-9 | NA | TGTGCCAGCAGCTTAGCGCTACGTTACGCCTTGTCCACAGATACGCAGTATTTT | CASSLALRYALSTDTQYF
TRBJ1-3 | NA | TRBV6-1 | NA | TGTGCCAGACAGGGTAGTGGAAACACCATATATTTT | CARQGSGNTIYF
TRBJ2-1 | NA | TRBV5-6 | NA | TGTGCCAGCAGCTTCCCAACTAGCTATAGCTCCTACAATGAGCAGTTCTTC | CASSFPTSYSSYNEQFF
TRBJ1-4 | NA | TRBV11-2 | NA | TGTGCCAGCAGCTTAGGGACAGACAGGTTTGAAAAACTGTTTTTT | CASSLGTDRFEKLFF
TRBJ1-1 | NA | TRBV5-4 | NA | TGTGCCAGCAGCCTCAAGGGGGACACTGAAGCTTTCTTT | CASSLKGDTEAFF
TRBJ1-1 | NA | TRBV6-4 | NA | TGTGCCAGCAGTGAAAAGGAGGGCACTGAAGCTTTCTTT | CASSEKEGTEAFF
TRBJ1-1 | NA | TRBV28 | few | TGTGCCAGCAGTCTCAGGGGAATGCGCACTGAAGCTTTCTTT | CASSLRGMRTEAFF
TRBJ2-3 | TRBD2 | TRBV28 | NA | TGTGCCAGCACCCCTCTCGGGGGGGGCGCCGGGCACACAGATACGCAGTATTTT | CASTPLGGGAGHTDTQYF
TRBJ2-7 | TRBD2 | TRBV7-9 | few | TGTGCCAGCAGTACTAGCGGGAGGGCTGAAACCTACGAGCAGTACTTC | CASSTSGRAETYEQYF
TRBJ2-7 | NA | TRBV2 | NA | TGTGCCAGCAGCCCCGTCTACGAGCAGTACTTC | CASSPVYEQYF
TRBJ2-2 | NA | TRBV7-9 | NA | TGTGCCAGCAGCTCGTGGGGGGCCGGGGAGCTGTTTTTT | CASSSWGAGELFF
TRBJ2-5 | TRBD2 | TRBV5-1 | NA | TGCGCCAGCGCCGAAGCGGGAGGGCCAGAAGAGACCCAGTACTTC | CASAEAGGPEETQYF
TRBJ1-2 | NA | TRBV5-1 | NA | TGCGCCAGCAGCTTGGACGGTGGGGACTGGGGCTACACCTTC | CASSLDGGDWGYTF
TRBJ2-7 | NA | TRBV2 | NA | TGTGCCAGCAGGGGGACACTTCTCCCCTCCTACGAGCAGTACTTC | CASRGTLLPSYEQYF